Presented here are 2 T cell receptor beta chains from one specimen sequenced in a study of T cell repertoires in cytomegalovirus infection. TCRdb called the reads again in MiXCR, with one record for every CDR3 protein. Of more than 200,000 distinct CDR3 sequences in the sample, approximately 9.1% were seen once. The sample taken for sequencing was PBMCs. All receptors derive from a human donor in good health (CMV status not recorded). Some clones in this sample may be carry-over from other donors' samples.

This clonotype has just a few counts. The genes are TRBV7-9 and TRBJ2-1; 8 bases are shared with TRBD2. Germline CDR1 SEHNR, CDR2 FQNEAQ (reference sequence). This CDR3 comprises 20 residues. J lost 0 bases, V lost 2 bases, and 15 bases had no gene match. CDR3 DNA sequence: TGTGCCAGCAGCTTATTTGGACTAGCAGGGAGGTTTAGCTCCTACAATGAGCAGTTCTTC. This sequence encodes CASSLFGLAGRFSSYNEQFF. The full variable domain, rest sourced from reference TRBV7-9 and TRBJ2-1, is DTGVSQNPRHKITKRGQNVTFRCDPISEHNRLYWYRQTLGQGPEFLTYFQNEAQLEKSRLLSDRFSAERPKGSFSTLEIQRTEQGDSAMYLCASSLFGLAGRFSSYNEQFFGPGTRLTVL.

The rearrangement joins TRBV12-3 or TRBV12-4 to TRBJ1-5; 7 nucleotides line up with TRBD1. V dropped 4 bases and J dropped 4; count of bases not matched to a gene: 4. This CDR3 region has 14 residues. CDR3 nucleotides: TGTGCCAGCAGTTGGAGCAGGGGGAATCAGCCCCAGCATTTT. It is translated as CASSWSRGNQPQHF.